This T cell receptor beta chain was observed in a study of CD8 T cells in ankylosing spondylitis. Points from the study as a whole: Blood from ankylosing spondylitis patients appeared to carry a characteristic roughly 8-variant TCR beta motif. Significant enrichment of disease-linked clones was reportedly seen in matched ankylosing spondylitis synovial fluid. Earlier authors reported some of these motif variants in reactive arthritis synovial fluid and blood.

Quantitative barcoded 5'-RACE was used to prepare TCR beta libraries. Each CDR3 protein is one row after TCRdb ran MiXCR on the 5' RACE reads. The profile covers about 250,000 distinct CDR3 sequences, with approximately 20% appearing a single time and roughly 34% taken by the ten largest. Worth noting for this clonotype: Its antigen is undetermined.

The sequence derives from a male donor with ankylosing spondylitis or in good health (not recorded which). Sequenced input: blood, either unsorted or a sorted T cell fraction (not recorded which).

This chain's CDR3 is CASSPIIWGNYEQYF. The CDR3 DNA sequence: TGTGCCAGCAGTCCAATCATTTGGGGGAACTACGAGCAGTACTTC. The chain couples TRBV5-8 to TRBJ2-7; either TRBD1 or TRBD2 may fit D (5 bases each). Germline values: CDR1 SGHTS, CDR2 YDEGEE. CDR3 length: 15 residues. V lost 5 bases and J 3 bases, leaving 18 bases between the germline ends. The whole variable domain, filled in from reference TRBV5-8 and TRBJ2-7, reads EAGVTQSPTHLIKTRGQQATLRCSPISGHTSVYWYQQALGLGLQFLLWYDEGEERNRGNFPPRFSGRQFPNYSSELNVNALELEDSALYLCASSPIIWGNYEQYFGPGTRLTVT.